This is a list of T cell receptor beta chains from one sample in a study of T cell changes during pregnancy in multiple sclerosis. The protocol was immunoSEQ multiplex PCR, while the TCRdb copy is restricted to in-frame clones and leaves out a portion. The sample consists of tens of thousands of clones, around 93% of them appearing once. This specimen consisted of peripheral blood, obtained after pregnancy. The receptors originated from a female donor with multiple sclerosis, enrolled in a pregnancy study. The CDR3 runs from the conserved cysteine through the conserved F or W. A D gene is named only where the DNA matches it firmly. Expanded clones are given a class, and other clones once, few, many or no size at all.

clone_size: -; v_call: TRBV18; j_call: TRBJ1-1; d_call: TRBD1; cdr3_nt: TGTGCCAGCTCGGCTCGGGACAGTATGAACACTGAAGCTTTCTTT; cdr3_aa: CASSARDSMNTEAFF
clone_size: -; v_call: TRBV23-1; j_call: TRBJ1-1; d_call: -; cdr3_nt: TGCGCCAGCAGTCTCGACAAGGATGAATGGAGGGTGAACACTGAAGCTTTCTTT; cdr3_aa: CASSLDKDEWRVNTEAFF
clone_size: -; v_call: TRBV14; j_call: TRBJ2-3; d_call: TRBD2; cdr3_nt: TGTGCCAGCAGCCAGGGGGGGTTTCCAGATACGCAGTATTTT; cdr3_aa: CASSQGGFPDTQYF
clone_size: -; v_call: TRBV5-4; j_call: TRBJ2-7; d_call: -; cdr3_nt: TGTGCCAGCAGCCTGGTCTCGACGGAGCACGAGCAGTACTTC; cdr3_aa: CASSLVSTEHEQYF
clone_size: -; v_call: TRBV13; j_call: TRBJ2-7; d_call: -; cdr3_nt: TGTGCCAGCAGCTTAGAGAGCTCCTACGAGCAGTACTTC; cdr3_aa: CASSLESSYEQYF
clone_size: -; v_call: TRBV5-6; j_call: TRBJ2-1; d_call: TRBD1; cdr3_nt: TGTGCCAGCAGCTTGGCAGGGGGCGCCGGGAATGAGCAGTTCTTC; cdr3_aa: CASSLAGGAGNEQFF
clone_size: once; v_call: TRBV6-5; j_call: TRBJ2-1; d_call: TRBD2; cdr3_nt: TGTGCCAGCAACCCGAGCGGGAGGGCCGGAAATGAGCAGTTCTTC; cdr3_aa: CASNPSGRAGNEQFF
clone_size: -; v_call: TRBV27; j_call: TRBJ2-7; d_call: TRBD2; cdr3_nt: TGTGCCAGCAGGGGACTAGCGGGGCTATACGAGCAGTACTTC; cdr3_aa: CASRGLAGLYEQYF
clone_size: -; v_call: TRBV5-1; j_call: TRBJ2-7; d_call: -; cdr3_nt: TGCGCCAGCAGCTTAGAAACAGGGAGCTACGAGCAGTACTTC; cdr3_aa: CASSLETGSYEQYF
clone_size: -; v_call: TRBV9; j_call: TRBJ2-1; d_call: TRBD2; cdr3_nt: TGTGCCAGCAGCACCGGGACTAGCGGGAGTGGATCCTACAATGAGCAGTTCTTC; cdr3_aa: CASSTGTSGSGSYNEQFF
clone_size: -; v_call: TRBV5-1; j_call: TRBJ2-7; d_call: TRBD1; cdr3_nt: TGCGCCAGCAGCTTGTTCGGGACAGGGTCCTACGAGCAGTACTTC; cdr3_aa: CASSLFGTGSYEQYF
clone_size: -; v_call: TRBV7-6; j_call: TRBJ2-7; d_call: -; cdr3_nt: TGTGCCAGCAGCTTAGACACCTTTGGCGAGCAGTACTTC; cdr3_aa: CASSLDTFGEQYF